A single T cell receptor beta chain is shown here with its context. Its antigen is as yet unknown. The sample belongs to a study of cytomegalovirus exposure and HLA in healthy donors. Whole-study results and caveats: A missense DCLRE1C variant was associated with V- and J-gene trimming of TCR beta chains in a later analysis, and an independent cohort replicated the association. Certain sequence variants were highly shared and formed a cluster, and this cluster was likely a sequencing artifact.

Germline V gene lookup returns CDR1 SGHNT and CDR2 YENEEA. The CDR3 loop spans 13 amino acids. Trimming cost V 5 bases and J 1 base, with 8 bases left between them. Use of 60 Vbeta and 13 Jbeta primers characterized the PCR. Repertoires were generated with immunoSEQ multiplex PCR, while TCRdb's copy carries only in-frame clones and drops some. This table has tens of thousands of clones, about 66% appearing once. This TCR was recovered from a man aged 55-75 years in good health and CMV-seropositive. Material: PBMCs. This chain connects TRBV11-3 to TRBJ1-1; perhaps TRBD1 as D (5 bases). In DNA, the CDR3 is TGTGCCAGCAGCCGACAGCCGAACACTGAAGCTTTCTTT. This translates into CASSRQPNTEAFF.